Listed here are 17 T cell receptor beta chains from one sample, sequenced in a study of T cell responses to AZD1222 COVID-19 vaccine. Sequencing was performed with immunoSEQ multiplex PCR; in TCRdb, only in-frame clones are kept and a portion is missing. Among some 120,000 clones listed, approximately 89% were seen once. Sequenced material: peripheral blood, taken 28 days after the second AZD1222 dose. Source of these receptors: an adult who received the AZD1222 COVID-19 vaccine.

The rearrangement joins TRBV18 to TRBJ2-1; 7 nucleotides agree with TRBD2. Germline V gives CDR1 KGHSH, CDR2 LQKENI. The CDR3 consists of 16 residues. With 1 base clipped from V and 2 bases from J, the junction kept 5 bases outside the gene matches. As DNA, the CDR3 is TGTGCCAGCTCACCACGCAGCGGGGAGGCCTACAATGAGCAGTTCTTC. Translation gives CASSPRSGEAYNEQFF.

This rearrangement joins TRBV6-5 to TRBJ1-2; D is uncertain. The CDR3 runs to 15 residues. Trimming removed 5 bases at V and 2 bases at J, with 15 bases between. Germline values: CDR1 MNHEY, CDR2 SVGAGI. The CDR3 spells CASSPPRTDNYGYTF. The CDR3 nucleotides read TGTGCCAGCAGTCCCCCGAGGACGGACAACTATGGCTACACCTTC.

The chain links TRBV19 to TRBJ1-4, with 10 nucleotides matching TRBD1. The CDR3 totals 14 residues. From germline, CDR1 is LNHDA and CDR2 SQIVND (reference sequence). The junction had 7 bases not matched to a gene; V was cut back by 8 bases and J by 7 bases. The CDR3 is CASGTTGGVEKLFF. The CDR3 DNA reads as TGTGCCAGTGGCACGACAGGGGGCGTTGAAAAACTGTTTTTT.

The CDR3 protein is CASSPGGSGVTGELFF. CDR3 nucleotide sequence: TGTGCCAGCAGCCCCGGGGGTAGCGGGGTTACCGGGGAGCTGTTTTTT. The rearrangement uses TRBV3-1 (or the pseudogene TRBV3-2) and TRBJ2-2; 8 positions match TRBD2. This CDR3 region has 16 residues. V gave up 4 bases and J gave up 5 bases; unmatched junction bases: 9. Germline CDR1 and CDR2: LGHDT and YNNKEL (reference sequence).

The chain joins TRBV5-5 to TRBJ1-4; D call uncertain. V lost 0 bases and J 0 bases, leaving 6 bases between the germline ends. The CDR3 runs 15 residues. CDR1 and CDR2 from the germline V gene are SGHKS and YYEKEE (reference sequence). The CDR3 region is CASSLERATNEKLFF. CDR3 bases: TGTGCCAGCAGCTTGGAACGGGCAACTAATGAAAAACTGTTTTTT.

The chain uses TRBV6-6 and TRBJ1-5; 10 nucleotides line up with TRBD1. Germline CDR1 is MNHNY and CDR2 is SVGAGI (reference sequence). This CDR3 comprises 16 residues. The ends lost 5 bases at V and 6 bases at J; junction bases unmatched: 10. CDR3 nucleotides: TGTGCCAGCAGTCGTGGGGACAGGGGTATTGTTCAGCCCCAGCATTTT. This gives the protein CASSRGDRGIVQPQHF.

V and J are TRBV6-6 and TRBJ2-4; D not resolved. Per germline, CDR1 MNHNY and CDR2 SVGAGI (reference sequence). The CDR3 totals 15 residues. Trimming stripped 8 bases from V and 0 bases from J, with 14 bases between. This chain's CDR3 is CASAPQAIAKNIQYF. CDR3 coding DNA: TGTGCCAGCGCCCCGCAAGCGATAGCCAAAAACATTCAGTACTTC.

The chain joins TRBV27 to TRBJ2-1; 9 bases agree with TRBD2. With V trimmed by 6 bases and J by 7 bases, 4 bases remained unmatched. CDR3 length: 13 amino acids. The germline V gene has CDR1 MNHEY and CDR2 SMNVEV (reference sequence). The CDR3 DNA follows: TGTGCCAGCAGGCTAGCGGGAAGGAATGAGCAGTTCTTC. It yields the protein CASRLAGRNEQFF.

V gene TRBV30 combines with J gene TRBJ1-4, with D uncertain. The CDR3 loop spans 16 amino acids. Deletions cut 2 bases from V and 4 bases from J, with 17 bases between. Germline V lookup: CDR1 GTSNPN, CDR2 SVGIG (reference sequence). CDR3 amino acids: CAWSSRVVRVNEKLFF. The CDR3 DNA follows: TGTGCCTGGAGTAGCCGCGTTGTAAGGGTTAATGAAAAACTGTTTTTT.

The CDR3 region has the DNA TGTGCCACTCAGAGACAGGGCACTAATGAAAAACTGTTTTTT. Residues: CATQRQGTNEKLFF. V gene TRBV2 combines with J gene TRBJ1-4, with 7 nucleotides matching TRBD1. The CDR3 is made up of 14 amino acids. V gave up 10 bases and J gave up 2 bases; unmatched junction bases: 7. Germline CDR1 SNHLY, CDR2 FYNNEI.

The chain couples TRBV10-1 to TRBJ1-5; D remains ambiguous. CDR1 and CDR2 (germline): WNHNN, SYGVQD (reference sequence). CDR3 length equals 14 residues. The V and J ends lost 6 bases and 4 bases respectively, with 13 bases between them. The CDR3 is CASRPLDGNQPQHF. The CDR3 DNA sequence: TGCGCCAGCAGGCCCTTGGACGGGAATCAGCCCCAGCATTTT.

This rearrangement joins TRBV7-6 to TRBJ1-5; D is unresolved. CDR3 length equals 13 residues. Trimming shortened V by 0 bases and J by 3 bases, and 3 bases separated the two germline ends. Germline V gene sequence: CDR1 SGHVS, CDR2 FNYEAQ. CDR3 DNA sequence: TGTGCCAGCAGCTTAGCAGTCAATCAGCCCCAGCATTTT. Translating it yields CASSLAVNQPQHF.

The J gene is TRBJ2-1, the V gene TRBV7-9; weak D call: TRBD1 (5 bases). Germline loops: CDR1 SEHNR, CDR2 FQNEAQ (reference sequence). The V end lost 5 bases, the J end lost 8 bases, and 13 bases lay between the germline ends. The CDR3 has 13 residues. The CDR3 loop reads CASSHAGYDEQFF. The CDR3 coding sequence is TGTGCCAGCAGCCACGCAGGGTACGATGAGCAGTTCTTC.

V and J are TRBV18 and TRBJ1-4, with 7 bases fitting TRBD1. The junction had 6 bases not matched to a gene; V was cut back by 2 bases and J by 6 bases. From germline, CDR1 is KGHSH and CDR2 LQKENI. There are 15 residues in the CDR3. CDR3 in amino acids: CASSPAGTVDEKLFF. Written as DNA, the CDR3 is TGTGCCAGCTCACCAGCCGGGACAGTTGATGAAAAACTGTTTTTT.

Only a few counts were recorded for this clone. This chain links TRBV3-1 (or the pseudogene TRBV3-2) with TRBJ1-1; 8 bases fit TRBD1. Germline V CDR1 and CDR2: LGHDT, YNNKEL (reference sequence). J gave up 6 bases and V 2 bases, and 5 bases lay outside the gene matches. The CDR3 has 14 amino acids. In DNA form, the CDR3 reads TGTGCCAGCAGCCAATCCGGGACAGGAGCTGAAGCTTTCTTT. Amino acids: CASSQSGTGAEAFF.

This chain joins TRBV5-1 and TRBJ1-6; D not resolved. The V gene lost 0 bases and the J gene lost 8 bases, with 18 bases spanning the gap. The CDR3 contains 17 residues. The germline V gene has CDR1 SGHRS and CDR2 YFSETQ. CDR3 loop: CASSLAQSGSGYSPLHF. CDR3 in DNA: TGCGCCAGCAGCTTGGCGCAGAGCGGATCGGGATATTCACCCCTCCACTTT.

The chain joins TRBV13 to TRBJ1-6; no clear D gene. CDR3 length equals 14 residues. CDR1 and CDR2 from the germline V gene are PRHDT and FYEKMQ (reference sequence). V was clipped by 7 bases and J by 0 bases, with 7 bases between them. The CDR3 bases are TGTGCCAGCACCATGAGCTCCTATAATTCACCCCTCCACTTT. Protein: CASTMSSYNSPLHF.